One and the same sample provided the 30 T cell receptor beta chains below, sequenced in a study of resident and recirculating memory T cells in vitiligo. Here immunoSEQ multiplex PCR was the method, and the copy in TCRdb shows in-frame clones only, minus some. Of roughly 40,000 clones in the sample, roughly 91% were seen once. The sequencing input was blood. The receptors stem from a male donor with vitiligo.

The chain carries TRBV10-3 and TRBJ1-5; TRBD1 agrees at 7 bases. The V gene's germline CDR1 is ENHRY and CDR2 SYGVKD. The CDR3 is 12 residues long. The V and J ends lost 5 bases and 15 bases, in that order; junction bases with no gene match: 10. The DNA of the CDR3 is TGTGCCATCAGTCGCTCAGGGGGGACCCCGCATTTT. Translating it yields CAISRSGGTPHF.

V is TRBV30 and J is TRBJ2-1, with 7 bases that match TRBD1. The CDR3 totals 10 residues. The ends lost 8 bases at V and 7 bases at J; junction bases unmatched: 2. Germline V gene sequence: CDR1 GTSNPN, CDR2 SVGIG (reference sequence). Here the CDR3 DNA reads TGTGCCGAGGGGGCTAATGAGCAGTTCTTC. As protein: CAEGANEQFF.

Notes on this clone: Other DNA sequences in this specimen translate into the identical CDR3. This rearrangement joins TRBV29-1 to TRBJ2-1; weak D call: TRBD2 (5 bases). The CDR3 is 13 residues long. The V end lost 4 bases, the J end lost 5 bases, and 12 bases lay between the germline ends. Germline values: CDR1 SQVTM, CDR2 ANQGSEA. The CDR3 sequence: CSVGSGEDNEQFF. CDR3 DNA: TGCAGCGTTGGCTCCGGGGAAGACAATGAGCAGTTCTTC.

The V and J genes are TRBV5-1 and TRBJ1-1; the D is unclear. Germline values: CDR1 SGHRS, CDR2 YFSETQ. The V end was cut by 0 bases, the J end by 0 bases, with 9 bases between. There are 15 residues in the CDR3. The CDR3 spells CASSLAAGMNTEAFF. The DNA for the CDR3 is TGCGCCAGCAGCTTGGCCGCAGGCATGAACACTGAAGCTTTCTTT.

The chain combines TRBV11-2 with TRBJ1-1, with 10 bases aligning to TRBD1. Germline V gene data show CDR1 as SGHAT and CDR2 as FQNNGV. The CDR3 consists of 17 residues. V lost 6 bases and J lost 4; bases outside the gene matches: 14. CDR3 sequence: CASRSTGQGRKSTEAFF. Written as DNA, the CDR3 is TGTGCCAGCAGAAGTACGGGACAGGGGAGGAAGAGCACTGAAGCTTTCTTT.

This clone was recorded only once. The chain carries TRBV7-9 and TRBJ1-3; the D is unclear. V was clipped by 0 bases and J by 0 bases, with 9 bases between them. The CDR3 extends over 16 amino acids. Looked up from germline, CDR1 is SEHNR and CDR2 is FQNEAQ (reference sequence). The CDR3 spells CASSLARGISGNTIYF. Written as DNA, the CDR3 is TGTGCCAGCAGCTTAGCGCGGGGTATCTCTGGAAACACCATATATTTT.

V usage is TRBV5-6 and J usage is TRBJ1-1; 10 bases map to TRBD1. V lost 3 bases to trimming and J lost 3 bases; unmatched junction nucleotides: 5. Per germline, CDR1 SGHDT and CDR2 YYEEEE. The CDR3 has 15 amino acids. The DNA for the CDR3 is TGTGCCAGCAGCTCCACCGGGACAGGGGACACTGAAGCTTTCTTT. This sequence encodes CASSSTGTGDTEAFF.

The rearrangement uses TRBV4-2 and TRBJ2-3; 9 nucleotides match TRBD2. With V trimmed by 1 base and J by 10 bases, 15 bases remained unmatched. CDR1 and CDR2 (germline): LGHNA, YNFKEQ. This CDR3 region has 17 residues. DNA for the CDR3: TGTGCCAGCAGCCAAGGTAGTAGCGGGGGCCTGGAACTTGCGCAGTATTTT. Residues: CASSQGSSGGLELAQYF.

This clone was seen only once. The chain carries TRBV9 and TRBJ2-6; TRBD2 might be the D (7 bases). The CDR3 totals 19 residues. V was pared by 4 bases and J by 1 base, with 21 bases between. Germline CDR1 is SGDLS and CDR2 is YYNGEE. CDR3 sequence: CASSPNPWGGASGANVLTF. DNA of the CDR3: TGTGCCAGCAGCCCAAATCCCTGGGGGGGGGCGTCTGGGGCCAACGTCCTGACTTTC.

V is TRBV6-1 and J is TRBJ2-7, with TRBD1 as a possible D gene (5 bases). V was cut by 6 bases and J by 0 bases, with 15 bases left in between. The CDR3 is 15 amino acids. CDR1 is MNHNS, CDR2 SASEGT, per germline. CDR3 sequence reads: CASRVVRALSYEQYF. CDR3 nucleotide sequence: TGTGCCAGCAGGGTGGTCAGGGCCCTCTCCTACGAGCAGTACTTC.

This rearrangement joins TRBV5-1 to TRBJ1-5, with D tentatively TRBD1 (6 bases). This CDR3 contains 14 residues. V lost 3 bases to trimming and J lost 5 bases, with 12 bases between them. In germline, CDR1 is SGHRS, CDR2 YFSETQ. This CDR3 is CASSSEGGDQPQHF. The DNA of the CDR3 is TGCGCCAGCAGCTCGGAAGGGGGTGATCAGCCCCAGCATTTT. The full variable domain, completed using reference TRBV5-1 and TRBJ1-5, is KAGVTQTPRYLIKTRGQQVTLSCSPISGHRSVSWYQQTPGQGLQFLFEYFSETQRNKGNFPGRFSGRQFSNSRSEMNVSTLELGDSALYLCASSSEGGDQPQHFGDGTRLSIL.

This chain joins TRBV11-2 and TRBJ1-4; no firm D call. The CDR3 length is 17 residues. Trimming shortened V by 0 bases and J by 0 bases, and 11 bases separated the two germline ends. The V gene's germline CDR1 is SGHAT and CDR2 FQNNGV. CDR3 loop: CASSLDDTRSTNEKLFF. The CDR3 DNA sequence: TGTGCCAGCAGCTTAGACGACACCAGATCAACTAATGAAAAACTGTTTTTT.

This clone turned up a few times. The V call is TRBV9, the J call TRBJ2-3; 10 bases are shared with TRBD2. CDR1 SGDLS and CDR2 YYNGEE come from the germline V gene. The CDR3 sequence is 16 residues long. V lost 3 bases, J lost 4 bases, and 8 bases stayed unmatched. The CDR3 reads CASSGIAGGLSDTQYF. In DNA, the CDR3 is TGTGCCAGCAGCGGGATAGCGGGGGGCCTCTCAGATACGCAGTATTTT.

The rearrangement joins TRBV19 to TRBJ1-3, with 7 nucleotides matching TRBD1. V shed 3 bases and J 1 base; nucleotides not matched to a gene: 12. This CDR3 has 18 residues. CDR1 is LNHDA, CDR2 SQIVND, per germline (reference sequence). As DNA, the CDR3 is TGTGCCAGTAGTATTAGGGGGCAGGCTTCAACTTCTGGAAACACCATATATTTT. Translated: CASSIRGQASTSGNTIYF.

This chain uses TRBV5-4 with TRBJ2-2; 7 nucleotides line up with TRBD2. Looked up from germline, CDR1 is SGHNT and CDR2 is YYREEE (reference sequence). After removal of 0 bases from V and 3 bases from J, the junction contained 2 bases not matched to a gene. The CDR3 sequence is 15 residues long. The CDR3 DNA is TGTGCCAGCAGCTTGGCTAGCGGATACACCGGGGAGCTGTTTTTT. Its protein is CASSLASGYTGELFF.

The gene calls are TRBV4-3 and TRBJ2-6; TRBD2 matches at 10 bases. The CDR3 covers 20 residues. V gave up 0 bases and J gave up 3 bases; unmatched junction bases: 11. The germline V gene encodes CDR1 LGHNA and CDR2 YSLEER. The CDR3 loop is CASSQESSGGAVGGANVLTF. The DNA of the CDR3 is TGCGCCAGCAGCCAAGAATCGAGCGGGGGGGCCGTAGGTGGGGCCAACGTCCTGACTTTC.

The chain links TRBV6-5 to TRBJ1-4; D is uncertain. CDR1 is MNHEY, CDR2 SVGAGI, per germline. Trimming took 6 bases from V and 5 from J, leaving 16 bases between them. The CDR3 consists of 15 residues. Here the CDR3 DNA reads TGTGCCAGCAGAAGAGGGTCATTGGCGAATGAAAAACTGTTTTTT. Amino acid sequence: CASRRGSLANEKLFF.

The genes are TRBV5-1 and TRBJ2-1; TRBD2 matches 8 bases. After removal of 6 bases from V and 2 bases from J, the junction contained 4 bases not matched to a gene. Per germline, CDR1 SGHRS and CDR2 YFSETQ. The CDR3 runs to 14 residues. CDR3 sequence: CASTGRGAYNEQFF. CDR3 bases: TGCGCCAGCACCGGGAGGGGGGCCTACAATGAGCAGTTCTTC.

V is TRBV5-1 and J is TRBJ2-5; D is perhaps TRBD2 (6 bases). V was trimmed by 0 bases and J by 0 bases, leaving 12 bases between them. Per germline, CDR1 SGHRS and CDR2 YFSETQ. The CDR3 sequence is 16 residues long. CDR3 coding DNA: TGCGCCAGCAGCTTGGCAGTAGCGGTGTACCAAGAGACCCAGTACTTC. Protein: CASSLAVAVYQETQYF.

This clone was seen only once. The chain combines TRBV5-5 with TRBJ2-3; D is uncertain. CDR3 length equals 14 residues. The ends were cut back, 0 bases at V and 5 bases at J, with 10 bases in the middle. CDR1 and CDR2 from the germline V gene are SGHKS and YYEKEE (reference sequence). The CDR3 region is CASSLVDLRDTQYF. CDR3 DNA: TGTGCCAGCAGCTTGGTTGATTTGCGAGATACGCAGTATTTT.

V and J are TRBV4-2 and TRBJ2-3, with 9 nucleotides matching TRBD2. The CDR3 runs to 15 residues. V shed 4 bases and J 2 bases; nucleotides not matched to a gene: 4. Germline CDR1 and CDR2: LGHNA and YNFKEQ. CDR3 in amino acids: CASSPERGATDTQYF. The CDR3, as DNA: TGTGCCAGCAGCCCTGAGCGGGGGGCCACAGATACGCAGTATTTT.

The V call is TRBV28, the J call TRBJ2-5; TRBD1 aligns across 7 bases. The CDR3 loop spans 14 amino acids. Germline CDR1 reads MDHEN; CDR2 reads SYDVKM. J lost 4 bases, V lost 5 bases, and 7 bases had no gene match. The CDR3 nucleotides read TGTGCCAGCAGTGTAGACAGGGTCCTAGAGACCCAGTACTTC. Residues: CASSVDRVLETQYF.

This sequence joins TRBV6-4 and TRBJ2-1; 7 nucleotides align to TRBD2. The length of the CDR3 is 14 residues. Germline lookup yields CDR1 MRHNA and CDR2 SNTAGT. Trimming at V came to 2 bases and at J to 2 bases, leaving 0 bases not matched to a gene. Written as DNA, the CDR3 is TGTGCCAGCAGTGACGGGGGGGCCTACAATGAGCAGTTCTTC. This translates into CASSDGGAYNEQFF.

The chain carries TRBV5-1 and TRBJ2-7; a possible D gene is TRBD1 (6 bases). CDR3 size: 13 residues. Trimming pared 0 bases from V and 5 bases from J, leaving 9 bases between. From germline, CDR1 is SGHRS and CDR2 YFSETQ. CDR3: CASSLAGDHEQYF. The CDR3 region has the DNA TGCGCCAGCAGCTTGGCAGGGGACCACGAGCAGTACTTC. The complete variable domain, with remaining parts taken from reference TRBV5-1 and TRBJ2-7, reads KAGVTQTPRYLIKTRGQQVTLSCSPISGHRSVSWYQQTPGQGLQFLFEYFSETQRNKGNFPGRFSGRQFSNSRSEMNVSTLELGDSALYLCASSLAGDHEQYFGPGTRLTVT.

The rearrangement links TRBV27 to TRBJ2-5; 10 bases agree with TRBD1. The V segment lost 4 bases and the J segment 5 bases; nucleotides outside the gene matches: 7. Germline V gene sequence: CDR1 MNHEY, CDR2 SMNVEV (reference sequence). The CDR3 totals 15 residues. The CDR3: CASSSGQGVLETQYF. For the CDR3, the DNA is TGTGCCAGCAGTTCAGGACAGGGGGTTTTGGAGACCCAGTACTTC.

The V call is TRBV27, the J call TRBJ2-7, with D unresolved. Deletions cut 3 bases from V and 0 bases from J, with 6 bases between. This CDR3 comprises 13 residues. The germline gives CDR1 MNHEY, CDR2 SMNVEV (reference sequence). CDR3 coding DNA: TGTGCCAGCAGTTTGCAGTCCTCCTACGAGCAGTACTTC. This sequence encodes CASSLQSSYEQYF.

The gene calls are TRBV4-3 and TRBJ1-2, with unresolved D. CDR1 and CDR2 from the germline V gene are LGHNA and YSLEER. V was cut by 4 bases and J by 0 bases, with 9 bases left in between. This CDR3 region has 14 residues. CDR3 sequence reads: CASSLALANYGYTF. The CDR3 DNA sequence: TGCGCCAGCAGCCTGGCCCTAGCTAACTATGGCTACACCTTC.

The chain joins TRBV30 to TRBJ1-2; TRBD1 is a possible D gene (5 bases). The CDR3 is 12 amino acids. The germline CDR1 and CDR2 sequences are GTSNPN and SVGIG (reference sequence). The CDR3 DNA is TGTGGGGGGGACCACCGTCTCTATGGCTACACCTTC. It codes for CGGDHRLYGYTF.

In this sample, this clone turned up once. The DNA of the CDR3 is TGCGCCAGCAGCTTGGCCGGAGGGGGGGGATATAATTCACCCCTCCACTTT. Its protein is CASSLAGGGGYNSPLHF. The rearrangement joins TRBV5-1 to TRBJ1-6; D might be TRBD1 (6 bases). The ends were cut back, 0 bases at V and 4 bases at J, with 14 bases in the middle. CDR3 length: 17 amino acids. The germline V gene has CDR1 SGHRS and CDR2 YFSETQ.

The CDR3 is CASSKDAGGIHYQPQHF. The DNA for the CDR3 is TGTGCCAGCAGCAAAGACGCAGGGGGGATCCACTATCAGCCCCAGCATTTT. The rearrangement joins TRBV21-1 to TRBJ1-5; the table's TRBD1 call for D was not verified on the DNA. TRBV21-1 is noted as a pseudogene. This CDR3 is built from 17 residues.